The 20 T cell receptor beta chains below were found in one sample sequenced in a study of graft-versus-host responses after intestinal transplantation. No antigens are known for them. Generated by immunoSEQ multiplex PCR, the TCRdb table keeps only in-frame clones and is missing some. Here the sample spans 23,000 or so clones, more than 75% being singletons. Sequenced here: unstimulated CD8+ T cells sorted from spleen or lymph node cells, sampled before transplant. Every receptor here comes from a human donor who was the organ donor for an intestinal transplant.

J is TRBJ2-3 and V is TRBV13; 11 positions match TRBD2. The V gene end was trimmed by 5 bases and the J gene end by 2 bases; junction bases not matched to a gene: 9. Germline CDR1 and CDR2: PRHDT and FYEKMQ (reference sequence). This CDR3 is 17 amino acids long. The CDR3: CASSPPGLAEYTDTQYF. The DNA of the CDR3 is TGTGCCAGCAGCCCCCCGGGACTAGCGGAATACACAGATACGCAGTATTTT. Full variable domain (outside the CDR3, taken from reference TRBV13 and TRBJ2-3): AAGVIQSPRHLIKEKRETATLKCYPIPRHDTVYWYQQGPGQDPQFLISFYEKMQSDKGSIPDRFSAQQFSDYHSELNMSSLELGDSALYFCASSPPGLAEYTDTQYFGPGTRLTVL.

This CDR3 reads CASSQIDNYGYTF. CDR3 coding DNA: TGCGCCAGCAGCCAAATAGATAACTATGGCTACACCTTC. The chain couples TRBV4-1 to TRBJ1-2; D is undetermined. Trimming removed 2 bases at V and 1 base at J, with 5 bases between. Germline CDR1 and CDR2: MGHRA and YSYEKL. The CDR3 is 13 residues long.

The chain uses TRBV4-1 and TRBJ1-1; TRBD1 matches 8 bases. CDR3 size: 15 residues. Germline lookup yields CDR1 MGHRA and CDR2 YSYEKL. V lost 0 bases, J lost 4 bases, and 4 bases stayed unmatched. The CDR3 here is CASSQEWDRSTEAFF. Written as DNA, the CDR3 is TGCGCCAGCAGCCAAGAATGGGACAGGAGCACTGAAGCTTTCTTT.

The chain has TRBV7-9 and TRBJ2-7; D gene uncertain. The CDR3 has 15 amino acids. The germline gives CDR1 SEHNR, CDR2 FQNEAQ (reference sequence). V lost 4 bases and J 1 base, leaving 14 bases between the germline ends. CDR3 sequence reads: CASSSDGSVSYEQYF. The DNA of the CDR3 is TGTGCCAGCAGCTCAGATGGATCAGTTTCCTACGAGCAGTACTTC.

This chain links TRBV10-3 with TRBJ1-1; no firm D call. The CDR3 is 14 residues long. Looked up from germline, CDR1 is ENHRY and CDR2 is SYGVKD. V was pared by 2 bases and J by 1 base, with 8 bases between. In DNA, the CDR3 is TGTGCCATCAGTGAGGGACGAGAGAACACTGAAGCTTTCTTT. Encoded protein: CAISEGRENTEAFF.

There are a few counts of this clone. The CDR3 loop reads CASSPRTSGILGYEQYF. The CDR3 DNA is TGTGCCAGCAGCCCCAGGACTAGCGGGATCCTGGGGTACGAGCAGTACTTC. This chain uses TRBV5-5 with TRBJ2-7; 12 bases are a match to TRBD2. The CDR3 is made up of 17 amino acids. Germline CDR1 is SGHKS and CDR2 is YYEKEE (reference sequence). J lost 4 bases, V lost 4 bases, and 12 bases had no gene match.

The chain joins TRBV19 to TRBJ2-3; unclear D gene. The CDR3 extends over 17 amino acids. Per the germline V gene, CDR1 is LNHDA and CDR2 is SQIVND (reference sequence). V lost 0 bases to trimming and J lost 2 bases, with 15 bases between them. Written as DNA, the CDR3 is TGTGCCAGTAGTATAGAGGCGAAAGTTGGGCCCACAGATACGCAGTATTTT. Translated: CASSIEAKVGPTDTQYF.

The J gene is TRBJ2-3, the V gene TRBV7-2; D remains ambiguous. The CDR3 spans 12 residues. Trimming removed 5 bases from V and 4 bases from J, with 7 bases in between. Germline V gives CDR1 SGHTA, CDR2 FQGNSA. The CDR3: CASSPRPDTQYF. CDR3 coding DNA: TGTGCCAGCAGCCCACGCCCAGATACGCAGTATTTT.

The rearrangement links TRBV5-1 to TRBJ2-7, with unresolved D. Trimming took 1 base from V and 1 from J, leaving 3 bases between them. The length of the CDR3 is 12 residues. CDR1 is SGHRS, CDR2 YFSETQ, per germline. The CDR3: CASSLSSYEQYF. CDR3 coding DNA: TGCGCCAGCAGCTTGAGTTCCTACGAGCAGTACTTC.

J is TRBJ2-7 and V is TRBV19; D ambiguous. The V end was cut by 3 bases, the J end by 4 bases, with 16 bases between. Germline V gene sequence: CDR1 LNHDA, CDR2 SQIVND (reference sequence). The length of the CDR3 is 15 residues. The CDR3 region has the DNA TGTGCCAGTAGTATTTGGTTCCAGATTCATTACGAGCAGTACTTC. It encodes CASSIWFQIHYEQYF.

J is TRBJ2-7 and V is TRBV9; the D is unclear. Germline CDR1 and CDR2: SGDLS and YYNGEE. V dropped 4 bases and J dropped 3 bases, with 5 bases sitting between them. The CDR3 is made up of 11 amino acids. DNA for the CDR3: TGTGCCAGCAGCCCCGGCTACGAGCAGTACTTC. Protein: CASSPGYEQYF.

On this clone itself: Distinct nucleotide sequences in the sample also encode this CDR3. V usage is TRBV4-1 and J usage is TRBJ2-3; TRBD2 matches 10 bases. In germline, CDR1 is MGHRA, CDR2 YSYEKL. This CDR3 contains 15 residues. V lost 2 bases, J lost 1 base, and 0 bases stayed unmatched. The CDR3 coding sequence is TGCGCCAGCAGCCAACTAGCGGGAGGCACAGATACGCAGTATTTT. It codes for CASSQLAGGTDTQYF.

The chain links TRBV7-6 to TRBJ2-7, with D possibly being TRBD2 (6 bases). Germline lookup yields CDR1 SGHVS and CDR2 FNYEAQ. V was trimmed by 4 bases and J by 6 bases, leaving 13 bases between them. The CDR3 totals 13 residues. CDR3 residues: CASSSSPAGEQYF. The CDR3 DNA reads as TGTGCCAGCAGCTCCTCCCCAGCGGGCGAGCAGTACTTC.

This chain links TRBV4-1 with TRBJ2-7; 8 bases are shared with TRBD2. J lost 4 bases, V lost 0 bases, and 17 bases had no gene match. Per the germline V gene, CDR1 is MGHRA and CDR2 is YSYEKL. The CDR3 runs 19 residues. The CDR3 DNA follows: TGCGCCAGCAGCCAAGAGGGAGGTACCGGAGCCACTAGCGGTTACGAGCAGTACTTC. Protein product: CASSQEGGTGATSGYEQYF.

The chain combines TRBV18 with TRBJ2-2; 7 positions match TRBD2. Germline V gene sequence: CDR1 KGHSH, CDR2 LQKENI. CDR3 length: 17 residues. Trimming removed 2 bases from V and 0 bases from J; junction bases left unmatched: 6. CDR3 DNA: TGTGCCAGCTCACCATTGGGACTACCTTCGAACACCGGGGAGCTGTTTTTT. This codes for CASSPLGLPSNTGELFF.

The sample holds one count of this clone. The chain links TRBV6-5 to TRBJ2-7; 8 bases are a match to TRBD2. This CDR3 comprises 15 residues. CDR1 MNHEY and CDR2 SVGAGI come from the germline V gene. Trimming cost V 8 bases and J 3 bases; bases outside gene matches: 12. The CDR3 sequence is CASPLSAGGLYEQYF. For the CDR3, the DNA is TGTGCCAGCCCCTTGTCGGCGGGAGGCCTCTACGAGCAGTACTTC.

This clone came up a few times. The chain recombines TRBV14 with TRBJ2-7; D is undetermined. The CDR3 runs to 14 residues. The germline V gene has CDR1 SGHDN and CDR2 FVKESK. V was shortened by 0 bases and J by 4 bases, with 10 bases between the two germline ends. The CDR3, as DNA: TGTGCCAGCAGCCAAGACGAGAATCTATACGAGCAGTACTTC. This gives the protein CASSQDENLYEQYF.

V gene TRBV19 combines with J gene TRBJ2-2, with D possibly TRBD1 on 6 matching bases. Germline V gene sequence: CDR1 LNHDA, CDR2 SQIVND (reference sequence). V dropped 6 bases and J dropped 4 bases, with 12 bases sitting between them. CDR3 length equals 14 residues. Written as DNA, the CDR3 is TGTGCCAGTAGCATACAGGGATTCACCGGGGAGCTGTTTTTT. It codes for CASSIQGFTGELFF.

The CDR3 bases are TGTGCCAGCAGCTCAGGAGGGACACGGACCTACGAGCAGTACTTC. Translation: CASSSGGTRTYEQYF. The V and J genes are TRBV7-8 and TRBJ2-7, with D perhaps being TRBD1 or TRBD2 (6 bases each). Germline CDR1 is SGHVS and CDR2 is FQNEAQ. The CDR3 spans 15 residues. Trimming removed 4 bases from V and 2 bases from J, with 15 bases in between.

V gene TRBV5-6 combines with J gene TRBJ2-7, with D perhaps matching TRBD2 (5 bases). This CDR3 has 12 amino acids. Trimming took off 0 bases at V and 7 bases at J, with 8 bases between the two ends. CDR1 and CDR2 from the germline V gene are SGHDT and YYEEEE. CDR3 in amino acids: CASSLVRGEQYF. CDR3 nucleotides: TGTGCCAGCAGCTTGGTTCGCGGGGAGCAGTACTTC.